This TCR beta chain was recovered during a study of blood T cells in healthy people across ages. This clonotype was observed a few times. The antigen is unknown. The CDR3 is made up of 15 amino acids. Germline V CDR1 and CDR2: SGHNT, YENEEA. J gave up 2 bases and V 5 bases, and 9 bases lay outside the gene matches. Study findings and constraints: While age rose, TCR beta diversity per million T cells dropped in a roughly linear way.

Combining a sample-barcoded 5' primer with a J-beta primer mix, a second PCR ran for about 6 to 12 cycles. TCRdb recomputed calls from the 5' RACE reads with MiXCR, one row per CDR3 protein. The sample shows about 780,000 distinct CDR3 sequences, roughly 46% of them seen only once. This TCR was recovered from a man older than 75 in good health. Sequencing was done on a sample of blood. This chain links TRBV11-3 with TRBJ2-7; 7 bases map to TRBD2. For the CDR3, the DNA is TGTGCCAGCAGCCCTGAGGCGGGAGCGGCCTACGAGCAGTACTTC. It translates to CASSPEAGAAYEQYF. The full variable domain, its missing parts supplied by reference TRBV11-3 and TRBJ2-7, is EAGVVQSPRYKIIEKKQPVAFWCNPISGHNTLYWYLQNLGQGPELLIRYENEEAVDDSQLPKDRFSAERLKGVDSTLKIQPAELGDSAVYLCASSPEAGAAYEQYFGPGTRLTVT.